The T cell receptor (beta chain) described here comes from a study of cytotoxic CD8 clonotypes in ibrutinib-treated CLL. Study-wide background: Responses comprised 24 partial and 2 complete; at median around six years, approximately 15 remained remitted and around 12 progressed. Notes on the study in general: Contraction or stability on treatment characterized the public clonotypes, which were uncommon. Baseline levels were approached again at progression, after clonality had risen at ibrutinib response. Progressing and sustained-remission patients had different sampling times.

As regards this clone: Its antigen is not known.

The table came from immunoSEQ multiplex PCR; TCRdb's copy has only in-frame clones and leaves some out. Of approximately 100,000 clones detected, over 60% appear once; the ten largest clones hold around 25%. V lost 5 bases to trimming and J lost 4 bases, with 17 bases between them. The length of the CDR3 is 15 residues. Germline V gene sequence: CDR1 MNHNS, CDR2 SASEGT. The chain has TRBV6-1 and TRBJ1-1; D remains unclear. The sequence derives from a human donor with chronic lymphocytic leukemia. The sequencing used PBMCs, collected after 24 months of ibrutinib treatment. This CDR3 is CASSPSLGVGTEAFF. The CDR3 region has the DNA TGTGCCAGCAGTCCCTCCTTGGGCGTCGGCACTGAAGCTTTCTTT.